This T cell receptor beta chain stems from a study of T-cell reconstitution after alpha-beta-depleted transplantation in children (TCRdb year 2016). A note on the overall study: The study quantitatively tracked T-cell immune reconstitution after TCRalphabeta/CD19-depleted allogeneic hematopoietic cell transplantation in children using TCR repertoire profiling.

This clonotype was picked up a small number of times. Its antigen is unknown. Per-nucleotide qualities are absent, and no much larger clonotype sits a single base away. V is reduced by 0 bases and J by 2 bases, leaving a spacing of 8 bases between them. The CDR3 measures 14 amino acids from cysteine to phenylalanine. Just CDR3 DNA is preserved here, 42 bases in frame from base 1. From a lookup of the germline V gene, CDR1 and CDR2 are MGHRA and YSYEKL. Libraries were built with PCR. Sequencing relied on an Illumina HiSeq 2500. To normalize quantification of the TCRbeta repertoire, the TCR libraries were built with molecular barcoding that relied on unique molecular identifiers. TCRdb handled the public reads itself, with Q25 trimming in fastp and clone calling in MiXCR, and kept productive beta chains. A single entry per CDR3 protein holds the most common genes and DNA from its merged rows. In all, the sample holds roughly 400,000 distinct CDR3 sequences, and roughly 20% of those were seen once. The top ten clones comprise around 3.9% of the sample.

The rearranged chain carries TRBV4-1 and TRBJ2-7; no confident D gene assignment can be made. The TCR sequence derives from a human donor who donated a stem cell graft to a child with acute myeloid leukemia. The sequenced sample was PBMCs from the stem cell graft donor, obtained from the stem cell graft. The DNA sequence is TGCGCCAGCAGCCAAGATCACGCGACCTACGAGCAGTACTTC. The resulting protein is CASSQDHATYEQYF.